Below, 25 T cell receptor beta chains from the same sample are listed, as sequenced in a study of T cell responses to AZD1222 COVID-19 vaccine. Method: immunoSEQ multiplex PCR; TCRdb's copy keeps in-frame clones and lacks some. The data hold roughly 80,000 clones, with about 90% observed a single time. The sample in question was peripheral blood, obtained on day 0 of AZD1222 vaccination. The receptors were gathered from an adult in good health.

The chain links TRBV24-1 to TRBJ1-2; 8 bases agree with TRBD1. V lost 3 bases, J lost 6 bases, and 8 bases stayed unmatched. Germline V gives CDR1 KGHDR, CDR2 SFDVKD. The CDR3 spans 15 residues. In nucleotides, the CDR3 is TGTGCCACCAGTGATACCGCGGGACAGGCGGATGGCTACACCTTC. Amino acids: CATSDTAGQADGYTF.

The chain couples TRBV29-1 to TRBJ1-2, with D unresolved. V lost 3 bases and J lost 5, with 19 bases in between. Germline V CDR1 and CDR2: SQVTM, ANQGSEA. This CDR3 is built from 15 residues. The CDR3 loop reads CSVDPGNGPVYGYTF. The CDR3 nucleotides are TGCAGCGTTGACCCCGGTAATGGCCCAGTTTATGGCTACACCTTC.

The gene calls are TRBV28 and TRBJ1-2, with no clear D. Trimming took off 2 bases at V and 7 bases at J, with 17 bases between the two ends. The CDR3 extends over 15 amino acids. In germline, CDR1 is MDHEN, CDR2 SYDVKM. The CDR3: CASSLGGGGSRGYTF. The CDR3 DNA reads TGTGCCAGCAGTTTAGGAGGTGGAGGGAGTCGTGGCTACACCTTC.

The rearrangement links TRBV23-1 to TRBJ1-1; D unclear. TRBV23-1 belongs to the ORF category, with a function that is uncertain. The CDR3 covers 15 residues. V lost 3 bases and J 8 bases, leaving 19 bases between the germline ends. The DNA for the CDR3 is TGCGCCAGCAGTCACCGGTGCGGGGAGGGTTTAGAAGCTTTCTTT. Translating it yields CASSHRCGEGLEAFF.

The DNA for the CDR3 is TGTGCCAGCAGTCTACAGGGGGTGGTCACCGGGGAGCTGTTTTTT. Amino acid sequence: CASSLQGVVTGELFF. The chain combines TRBV28 with TRBJ2-2, with TRBD1 identical over 8 bases. The J segment lost 4 bases and the V segment lost 5 bases, leaving 6 bases of the junction unmatched. Germline CDR1 MDHEN, CDR2 SYDVKM. The CDR3 covers 15 residues.

The chain links TRBV6-5 to TRBJ1-1, with D tentatively TRBD1 (6 bases). This CDR3 region has 14 residues. Germline V gene lookup returns CDR1 MNHEY and CDR2 SVGAGI. V was shortened by 4 bases and J by 0 bases, with 9 bases between the two germline ends. For the CDR3, the DNA is TGTGCCAGCAGTTTACAGGGCGTGAACACTGAAGCTTTCTTT. It yields the protein CASSLQGVNTEAFF.

The genes are TRBV9 and TRBJ1-6; no reliable D call. Trimming left V 2 bases short and J 10 bases short, with 10 bases between. Germline CDR1 and CDR2: SGDLS and YYNGEE. This CDR3 region has 13 residues. The CDR3 DNA reads as TGTGCCAGCAGCGTGGGCAGGCGATCACCCCTCCACTTT. This gives the protein CASSVGRRSPLHF. Based on the CDR3 plus reference TRBV9 and TRBJ1-6, the full variable domain is DSGVTQTPKHLITATGQRVTLRCSPRSGDLSVYWYQQSLDQGLQFLIQYYNGEERAKGNILERFSAQQFPDLHSELNLSSLELGDSALYFCASSVGRRSPLHFGNGTRLTVT.

V usage is TRBV4-1 and J usage is TRBJ2-3; maybe TRBD2 (5 bases). Germline V gene data show CDR1 as MGHRA and CDR2 as YSYEKL. V dropped 1 base and J dropped 5 bases, with 16 bases sitting between them. The CDR3 has 16 amino acids. CDR3: CASSQVGRVVEDTQYF. In nucleotides, the CDR3 is TGCGCCAGCAGCCAAGTCGGGCGGGTAGTGGAAGATACGCAGTATTTT.

The chain links TRBV10-1 to TRBJ1-3, with TRBD1 as a possible D gene (5 bases). V lost 6 bases and J 10 bases, leaving 22 bases between the germline ends. This CDR3 is built from 15 residues. Germline V lookup: CDR1 WNHNN, CDR2 SYGVQD (reference sequence). CDR3 in amino acids: CASSQPRAGKGTIYF. CDR3 coding DNA: TGCGCCAGCAGCCAACCCCGGGCAGGGAAAGGTACCATATATTTT.

The gene calls are TRBV10-2 and TRBJ2-5, with D perhaps TRBD2 (6 bases). CDR3 length equals 17 residues. CDR1 is WSHSY, CDR2 SAAADI, per germline. Trimming removed 8 bases from V and 4 bases from J, with 26 bases in between. The CDR3 DNA reads TGCGCCAGCCAGCCCTCGTGGGGGGAGGAAGATAGAGAGACCCAGTACTTC. Translation gives CASQPSWGEEDRETQYF.

This sequence joins TRBV28 and TRBJ2-7, with D possibly matching TRBD2 (5 bases). The V end lost 7 bases, the J end lost 6 bases, and 16 bases lay between the germline ends. The germline V gene has CDR1 MDHEN and CDR2 SYDVKM. This CDR3 has 13 residues. The CDR3 region has the DNA TGTGCCAGCAAGTGGGGAACGGAGGCCGAGCAGTACTTC. Its translation is CASKWGTEAEQYF.

This chain joins TRBV12-3 or TRBV12-4 and TRBJ1-4, with no clear D. The CDR3 totals 13 residues. V dropped 1 base and J dropped 7 bases, with 7 bases sitting between them. The CDR3 DNA sequence: TGTGCCAGCAGTTTAGTTCGACGTGAAAAACTGTTTTTT. It codes for CASSLVRREKLFF.

This sequence joins TRBV7-3 and TRBJ1-2; weak D call: TRBD1 (5 bases). Trimming removed 1 base from V and 3 bases from J, with 12 bases in between. This CDR3 is built from 15 residues. The germline CDR1 and CDR2 sequences are SGHTA and FQGTGA. The CDR3: CASSLRAGADYGYTF. The CDR3 nucleotides are TGTGCCAGCAGCTTAAGGGCCGGGGCGGACTATGGCTACACCTTC.

For the CDR3, the DNA is TGCGCCAGCAGTCAATCCCAGGGATATGTGAATGAGCAGTTCTTC. It encodes CASSQSQGYVNEQFF. This chain links TRBV23-1 with TRBJ2-1, with D perhaps matching TRBD1 (5 bases). TRBV23-1 is known as an ORF, though its function is uncertain. V shed 0 bases and J shed 7 bases, with 13 bases lying between them. The CDR3 is made up of 15 amino acids.

V usage is TRBV6-5 and J usage is TRBJ2-1, with 9 bases that match TRBD1. The trim removed 7 bases at V and 5 bases at J, leaving 9 bases unmatched. Germline-derived CDR1 and CDR2 are MNHEY and SVGAGI. The length of the CDR3 is 15 residues. The CDR3 region is CASTRGTGRDNEQFF. CDR3 bases: TGTGCCAGCACCAGAGGGACAGGGCGTGACAATGAGCAGTTCTTC.

The V gene is TRBV6-2 or TRBV6-3, the J gene TRBJ1-6; D is ambiguous. The CDR3 contains 12 residues. Germline V CDR1 and CDR2: MNHEY, SVGEGT. V dropped 1 base and J dropped 15 bases, with 10 bases sitting between them. The CDR3 DNA sequence: TGTGCCAGCAGTTACTTATCACTGCACCTCCACTTT. Its translation is CASSYLSLHLHF.

The genes are TRBV7-9 and TRBJ2-2; D is undetermined. The CDR3 runs 16 residues. Germline-derived CDR1 and CDR2 are SEHNR and FQNEAQ (reference sequence). The V and J ends lost 3 bases and 4 bases respectively, with 15 bases between them. The CDR3 spells CASSLGQPGSTGELFF. As DNA, the CDR3 is TGTGCCAGCAGCTTGGGTCAGCCGGGTTCCACCGGGGAGCTGTTTTTT.

V is TRBV2 and J is TRBJ1-4; no clear D. The CDR3 contains 13 residues. Germline loops: CDR1 SNHLY, CDR2 FYNNEI. Trimming cost V 5 bases and J 0 bases, with 4 bases left between them. CDR3 sequence (DNA): TGTGCCAGCAGTAGAGCAACTAATGAAAAACTGTTTTTT. This encodes CASSRATNEKLFF. The variable domain in full, with the rest retrieved from reference TRBV2 and TRBJ1-4, is EPEVTQTPSHQVTQMGQEVILRCVPISNHLYFYWYRQILGQKVEFLVSFYNNEISEKSEIFDDQFSVERPDGSNFTLKIRSTKLEDSAMYFCASSRATNEKLFFGSGTQLSVL.

The chain links TRBV28 to TRBJ2-4, with 8 bases identical to TRBD1. Germline CDR1 MDHEN, CDR2 SYDVKM. V was clipped by 4 bases and J by 6 bases; unmatched bases: 5. The CDR3 has 14 residues. In nucleotides, the CDR3 is TGTGCCAGCAGTTCCGGACAGGGTTTAAACATTCAGTACTTC. Protein: CASSSGQGLNIQYF.

The CDR3 nucleotides are TGCGCCAGCAGCTTGGCCGGTCAGGGCGTGGAGTACTTC. Translation gives CASSLAGQGVEYF. This chain joins TRBV5-1 and TRBJ2-7; TRBD1 is a possible D gene (5 bases). This CDR3 is 13 amino acids long. Germline CDR1 SGHRS, CDR2 YFSETQ. V shed 0 bases and J shed 11 bases, with 15 bases lying between them.

This clone was found a few times. This chain joins TRBV27 and TRBJ2-3, with 9 bases aligning to TRBD2. Germline lookup yields CDR1 MNHEY and CDR2 SMNVEV (reference sequence). After removal of 7 bases from V and 3 bases from J, the junction contained 5 bases not matched to a gene. The CDR3 totals 14 residues. The CDR3 DNA sequence: TGTGCCAGCATAGCGGGAGATAGTACAGATACGCAGTATTTT. Its protein product is CASIAGDSTDTQYF.

The chain carries TRBV24-1 and TRBJ2-3; 7 bases match TRBD1. This CDR3 spans 19 amino acids. Trimming at V came to 4 bases and at J to 0 bases, leaving 15 bases not matched to a gene. CDR1 KGHDR and CDR2 SFDVKD come from the germline V gene. In nucleotides, the CDR3 is TGTGCCACCAGTGACTCTTTGCCATCCCCGGGACAGAGCACAGATACGCAGTATTTT. This translates into CATSDSLPSPGQSTDTQYF.

CDR3 residues: CASSLGVFGGYTF. The DNA for the CDR3 is TGTGCCAGCAGCTTAGGAGTCTTTGGTGGCTACACCTTC. V is TRBV7-9 and J is TRBJ1-2; D is uncertain. V gave up 1 base and J gave up 7 bases, with 10 bases separating them. The CDR3 loop spans 13 amino acids. CDR1 SEHNR and CDR2 FQNEAQ come from the germline V gene (reference sequence).

This chain uses TRBV7-9 with TRBJ2-7, with 8 bases fitting TRBD2. V shed 5 bases, J shed 2 bases, and the junction held 17 bases outside the gene matches. The V gene's germline CDR1 is SEHNR and CDR2 FQNEAQ (reference sequence). This CDR3 has 18 amino acids. CDR3 bases: TGTGCCAGCAGCCCACACGACAGGAGAGCGGGAGACACCTACGAGCAGTACTTC. It translates to CASSPHDRRAGDTYEQYF.

V is TRBV12-5 and J is TRBJ2-2; 9 bases fit TRBD2. Per germline, CDR1 LGHNT and CDR2 FRNRAP. This CDR3 region has 15 residues. V was clipped by 5 bases and J by 4 bases; unmatched bases: 5. The CDR3 spells CASGIAGVGTGELFF. The DNA for the CDR3 is TGTGCTAGTGGTATAGCGGGAGTGGGCACCGGGGAGCTGTTTTTT.